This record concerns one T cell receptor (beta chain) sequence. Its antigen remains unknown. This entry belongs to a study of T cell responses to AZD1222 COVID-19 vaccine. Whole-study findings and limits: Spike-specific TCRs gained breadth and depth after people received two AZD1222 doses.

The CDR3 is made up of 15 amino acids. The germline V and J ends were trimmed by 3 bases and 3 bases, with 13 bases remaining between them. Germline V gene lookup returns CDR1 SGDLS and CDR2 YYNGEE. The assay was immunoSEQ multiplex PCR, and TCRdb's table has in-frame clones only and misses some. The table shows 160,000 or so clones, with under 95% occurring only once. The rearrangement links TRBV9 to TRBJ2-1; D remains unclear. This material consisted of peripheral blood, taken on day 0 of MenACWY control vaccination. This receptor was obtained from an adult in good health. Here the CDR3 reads CASSARLENYNEQFF. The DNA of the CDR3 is TGTGCCAGCAGCGCCAGACTCGAGAACTACAATGAGCAGTTCTTC.